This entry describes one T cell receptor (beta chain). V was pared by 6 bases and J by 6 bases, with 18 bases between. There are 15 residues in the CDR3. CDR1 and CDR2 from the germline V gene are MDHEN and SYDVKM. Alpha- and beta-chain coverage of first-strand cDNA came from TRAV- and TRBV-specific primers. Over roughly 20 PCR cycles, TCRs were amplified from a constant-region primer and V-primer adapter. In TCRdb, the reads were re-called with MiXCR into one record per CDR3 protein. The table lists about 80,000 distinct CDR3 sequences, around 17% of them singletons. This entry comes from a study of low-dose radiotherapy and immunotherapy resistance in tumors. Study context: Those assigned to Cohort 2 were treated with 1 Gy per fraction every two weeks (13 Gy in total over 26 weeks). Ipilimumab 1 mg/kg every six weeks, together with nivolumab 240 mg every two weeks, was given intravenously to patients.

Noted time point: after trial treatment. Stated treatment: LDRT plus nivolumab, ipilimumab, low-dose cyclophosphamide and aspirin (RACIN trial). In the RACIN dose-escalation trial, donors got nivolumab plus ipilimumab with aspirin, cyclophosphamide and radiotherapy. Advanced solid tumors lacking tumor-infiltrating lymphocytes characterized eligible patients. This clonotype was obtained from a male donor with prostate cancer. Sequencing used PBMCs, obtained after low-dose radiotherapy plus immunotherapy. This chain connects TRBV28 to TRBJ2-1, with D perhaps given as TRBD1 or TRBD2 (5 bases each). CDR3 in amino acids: CASSSLGPGSNEQFF. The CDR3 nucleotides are TGTGCCAGCAGCAGCTTAGGGCCAGGGAGCAATGAGCAGTTCTTC.